This TCR beta chain was documented in a study of OX40 agonist ivuxolimab in advanced cancers. V was pared by 0 bases and J by 2 bases, with 11 bases between. CDR1 SGDLS and CDR2 YYNGEE come from the germline V gene. The CDR3 has 15 residues. Sequencing used immunoSEQ multiplex PCR; TCRdb keeps in-frame clones, though not all of them. Of 50,000 to 65,000 clones listed, 80% to 95% are singletons. The V gene is TRBV9, the J gene TRBJ1-2, with TRBD1 as a possible D gene (6 bases). The TCR originated in an adult with an advanced solid tumor such as melanoma, head and neck, liver or kidney cancer. The sequenced sample was CD4+ or CD8+ T cells sorted from blood, obtained in a trial of the OX40 agonist ivuxolimab. This CDR3 reads CASSVDGGRNYGYTF. In nucleotides, the CDR3 is TGTGCCAGCAGCGTAGATGGGGGCAGGAACTATGGCTACACCTTC. The variable domain in full, with the rest retrieved from reference TRBV9 and TRBJ1-2, is DSGVTQTPKHLITATGQRVTLRCSPRSGDLSVYWYQQSLDQGLQFLIQYYNGEERAKGNILERFSAQQFPDLHSELNLSSLELGDSALYFCASSVDGGRNYGYTFGSGTRLTVV.